This is a list of T cell receptor beta chains from one sample in a study of tumor-infiltrating lymphocytes in oesophageal squamous cell carcinoma. In TCRdb, the PCR reads were re-called with MiXCR into one record per CDR3 protein. The repertoire has roughly 10,000 distinct CDR3 sequences, approximately 59% of them found once; the top ten carry roughly 35%. What was sequenced was esophageal tumor tissue. The receptors here all came from a male donor with esophageal squamous cell carcinoma. The CDR3 runs from the conserved cysteine through the conserved F or W. The D gene is left open where the match is weak. Clone size, where shown, is once, few, many, or a class for clones that have expanded.

J gene | clone size | D gene | V gene | CDR3 DNA | CDR3 protein
TRBJ2-5 | - | TRBD2 | TRBV7-2 | TGTGCCAGCAGCCTCGGACTAGCGGGAGTGGTAGAGACCCAGTACTTC | CASSLGLAGVVETQYF
TRBJ2-2 | - | TRBD2 | TRBV6-5 | TGTGCCAGCAGTTACTCCCCGGGGGGGCCGAAGAGCACCGGGGAGCTGTTTTTT | CASSYSPGGPKSTGELFF
TRBJ2-1 | few | TRBD2 | TRBV7-2 | TGTGCCAGCAGCGATACTAGCGGGAACTACAATGAGCAGTTCTTC | CASSDTSGNYNEQFF
TRBJ2-3 | - | - | TRBV7-3 | TGTGCCAGCAGCTTTCCATCTAGCACAGATACGCAGTATTTT | CASSFPSSTDTQYF
TRBJ2-1 | - | - | TRBV7-6 | TGTGCCAGCAGCTTAGCCGTTAGTGAGCAGTTCTTC | CASSLAVSEQFF
TRBJ2-3 | - | TRBD2 | TRBV6-1 | TGTGCCAGCATTAGGACTAGCGGGGTCACAGGTACGCAGTATTTT | CASIRTSGVTGTQYF
TRBJ2-2 | large | - | TRBV11-2 | TGTGCCAGCAGCTTAATCGGGGAGCTGTTTTTT | CASSLIGELFF
TRBJ2-3 | medium-sized | - | TRBV11-2 | TGTGCCAGCAGCGGCGCAGATACGCAGTATTTT | CASSGADTQYF
TRBJ2-1 | - | TRBD1 | TRBV27 | TGTGCCAGCGTCAACAGGGGTCTTACCTTCAATGAGCAGTTCTTC | CASVNRGLTFNEQFF
TRBJ2-1 | few | TRBD2 | TRBV11-2 | TGTGCCAGCAGCTTAAGGGATTCTAGCGGGGGCGCCGTTTTGTTCTTC | CASSLRDSSGGAVLFF
TRBJ2-7 | medium-sized | - | TRBV7-3 | TGTGCCAGCAGCCGGGACGGTTATAATTCACCCCTCCACTTC | CASSRDGYNSPLHF
TRBJ2-5 | once | - | TRBV7-7 | TGTGCTAGCAGCCTCGACTCGGCCAGTTGGACCCAGTACTTC | CASSLDSASWTQYF
TRBJ1-1 | - | - | TRBV7-6 | TGTGCCAGCAGCTTAGCAGAGCCCACTGAAGCTTTCTTT | CASSLAEPTEAFF
TRBJ1-1 | few | - | TRBV7-3 | TGTGCCAGCAGCTTAAGTGGGGGGATGAACACTGAAGCTTTCTTT | CASSLSGGMNTEAFF
TRBJ2-7 | - | - | TRBV28 | TGTGCCAGCAGTTTACCCTCGACAACCTACGAGCAGTACTTC | CASSLPSTTYEQYF
TRBJ2-1 | - | - | TRBV7-9 | TGTGCCAGCAGCTTTGGGGCTAGCGTTAGCTATGAGCAGTTCTTC | CASSFGASVSYEQFF
TRBJ2-1 | - | - | TRBV7-2 | TGTGCCAGCAGCTTAGGGGGTCAGGGGTACAATGAGCAGTTCTTC | CASSLGGQGYNEQFF
TRBJ2-3 | - | TRBD1 | TRBV6-2/TRBV6-3 | TGTGCCAGCAGAGTAACGGGACAGGGGGCAGGAGATACGCAGTATTTT | CASRVTGQGAGDTQYF
TRBJ2-5 | - | TRBD1 | TRBV11-2 | TGTGCCAGCCGTACCGGGACAGGGGTAAAGACCCAGTACTTC | CASRTGTGVKTQYF
TRBJ2-5 | - | TRBD2 | TRBV5-4 | TGTGCCAGCAGCGGCGGGACTAGCGGGAGGGCAGGGGAGACCCAGTACTTC | CASSGGTSGRAGETQYF
TRBJ2-1 | few | TRBD2 | TRBV7-2 | TGTGCCAGCAGCTTAGTTAGTCGCGGGAGGGGACATGAGCAGTTCTTC | CASSLVSRGRGHEQFF
TRBJ1-2 | - | TRBD1 | TRBV28 | TGTGCCAGCGGAGGGACAGCTCCATATGGCTACACCTTC | CASGGTAPYGYTF